One and the same sample provided the 25 T cell receptor beta chains below, sequenced in a study of human T cells and chemical hapten exposure. TCRdb redid the calling of the RACE reads with MiXCR, one entry per CDR3 protein. The data show roughly 36,000 distinct CDR3 sequences, with 10% seen just once and 25% to 30% held by the top ten. Time point meaning: pre-sensitization, week 0. Treatment defined: therapeutic diphenylcyclopropenone sensitization with weekly scalp DPC. The template was total RNA from unfractionated whole blood. This specimen was whole blood, taken in connection with sensitization to the hapten diphenylcyclopropenone (DPC). The receptors derive from a man aged 45 to 65 with alopecia areata. Some clones in this sample may be carry-over from other donors' samples.

This sequence joins TRBV19 and TRBJ1-5, with 9 nucleotides matching TRBD1. Looked up from germline, CDR1 is LNHDA and CDR2 is SQIVND (reference sequence). The trim removed 6 bases at V and 0 bases at J, leaving 3 bases unmatched. The CDR3 is 15 amino acids. CDR3 bases: TGTGCCAGTAGCGAACAGGGGGCTAGCAATCAGCCCCAGCATTTT. Protein product: CASSEQGASNQPQHF.

This rearrangement joins TRBV28 to TRBJ2-1, with D uncertain. CDR3 length: 11 amino acids. Trimming removed 3 bases at V and 11 bases at J, with 8 bases between. Germline V gene data show CDR1 as MDHEN and CDR2 as SYDVKM. The CDR3: CASSFEGQQFF. The CDR3 coding sequence is TGTGCCAGCAGTTTCGAAGGGCAGCAGTTCTTC.

This clonotype was seen repeatedly, ten times or more. This sequence joins TRBV30 and TRBJ2-1; D possibly corresponds to TRBD1 (6 bases). CDR3 size: 10 residues. Trimming took 3 bases from V and 10 from J, leaving 7 bases between them. Germline CDR1 GTSNPN, CDR2 SVGIG (reference sequence). This chain's CDR3 is CAWRRGEQFF. CDR3 nucleotide sequence: TGTGCCTGGAGAAGGGGGGAGCAGTTCTTC.

This clonotype was counted between two and nine times. CDR3 sequence reads: CASSSSTTYGYTF. The CDR3, as DNA: TGTGCCAGCAGTTCATCTACGACCTATGGCTACACCTTC. The chain couples TRBV27 to TRBJ1-2; no reliable D call. The CDR3 consists of 13 residues. The germline V gene has CDR1 MNHEY and CDR2 SMNVEV (reference sequence). V was trimmed by 4 bases and J by 4 bases, leaving 10 bases between them.

This clonotype was observed at least ten times. The gene calls are TRBV10-3 and TRBJ2-2; 8 bases match TRBD1. The CDR3 is 14 residues long. The V gene end was trimmed by 6 bases and the J gene end by 5 bases; junction bases not matched to a gene: 5. CDR1 is ENHRY and CDR2 is SYGVKD in the germline V gene. The CDR3 nucleotides read TGTGCCATCAGCCTCGACAGGGGAACCGGGGAGCTGTTTTTT. It yields the protein CAISLDRGTGELFF.

The sample holds many counts of this clonotype. The J gene is TRBJ1-2, the V gene TRBV20-1, with unresolved D. Germline V gene lookup returns CDR1 DFQATT and CDR2 SNEGSKA (reference sequence). Trimming stripped 3 bases from V and 4 bases from J, with 6 bases between. The CDR3 length is 11 residues. The CDR3 protein is CSARGSYGYTF. The CDR3 region has the DNA TGCAGTGCTAGGGGGTCCTATGGCTACACCTTC.

This clonotype was counted ten times or more. The rearrangement uses TRBV21-1 and TRBJ2-1; the tabulated D call, TRBD1, remains unverified against the DNA. TRBV21-1 is marked as a pseudogene. The CDR3 covers 16 residues. CDR3 sequence (DNA): TGTGCCAGCCCGGGAGAATTAACCGGCTCCTACAATGAGCAGTTCTTC. Protein: CASPGELTGSYNEQFF.

This clonotype was observed a handful of times. V and J are TRBV7-2 and TRBJ1-1; 8 nucleotides line up with TRBD1. CDR3 length: 16 amino acids. Germline CDR1 SGHTA, CDR2 FQGNSA. The J segment lost 7 bases and the V segment lost 2 bases, leaving 12 bases of the junction unmatched. CDR3 in DNA: TGTGCCAGCAGCTTAAATGGGGACAGGTATGAGGTTGAAGCTTTCTTT. Amino acid sequence: CASSLNGDRYEVEAFF.

This clonotype was seen a few times. The rearrangement joins TRBV12-3 or TRBV12-4 to TRBJ1-5; unclear D gene. The CDR3 runs to 14 residues. V dropped 0 bases and J dropped 3 bases, with 6 bases sitting between them. CDR3 sequence reads: CASSLAQPNQPQHF. CDR3 nucleotides: TGTGCCAGCAGTTTAGCGCAACCCAATCAGCCCCAGCATTTT.

This clonotype came up many times. The chain joins TRBV7-2 to TRBJ1-1, with a tentative D call TRBD1 (5 bases). The CDR3 spans 14 residues. The germline V gene has CDR1 SGHTA and CDR2 FQGNSA. The ends were cut back, 1 base at V and 10 bases at J, with 16 bases in the middle. The CDR3 loop reads CASSLVLGSGRAFF. DNA of the CDR3: TGTGCCAGCAGCTTAGTTTTGGGGTCAGGGAGAGCTTTCTTT.

This clonotype was seen more than once but under ten times. This chain uses TRBV12-5 with TRBJ2-7; 9 nucleotides align to TRBD1. Germline V lookup: CDR1 LGHNT, CDR2 FRNRAP. This CDR3 has 18 amino acids. J gave up 5 bases and V 4 bases, and 18 bases lay outside the gene matches. CDR3 protein: CASGSPTLGTGRGHEQYF. The CDR3 nucleotides read TGTGCTAGTGGTTCCCCAACGCTAGGGACAGGGAGAGGCCACGAGCAGTACTTC.

With regard to this clonotype: A much larger clone differs by one base, so this may be a read error. The chain links TRBV7-6 to TRBJ2-1, with 7 positions matching TRBD1. The J call may be incorrect, as the DNA end agrees better with TRBJ2-7. Per germline, CDR1 SGHVS and CDR2 FNYEAQ. There are 12 residues in the CDR3. CDR3 sequence: CASSPGTVGQYF. CDR3 nucleotides: TGTGCCAGCAGCCCCGGGACAGTAGGGCAGTACTTC.

The chain combines TRBV10-1 with TRBJ1-1; D unclear. Trimming took off 3 bases at V and 1 base at J, with 12 bases between the two ends. The germline gives CDR1 WNHNN, CDR2 SYGVQD (reference sequence). The CDR3 sequence is 15 residues long. CDR3 coding DNA: TGCGCCAGCAGTGACCGGGCCGACTGGAACACTGAAGCTTTCTTT. Translated, it gives CASSDRADWNTEAFF.

In this sample, this clonotype turned up many times. The chain is built from TRBV20-1 and TRBJ2-3; perhaps TRBD2 as D (6 bases). Germline V gene data show CDR1 as DFQATT and CDR2 as SNEGSKA (reference sequence). The V gene lost 3 bases and the J gene lost 2 bases, with 21 bases spanning the gap. The length of the CDR3 is 17 residues. CDR3 sequence (DNA): TGCAGTGCTAGGCCAGCGGGTTACGGTACTGACACAGATACGCAGTATTTT. It encodes CSARPAGYGTDTDTQYF.

This rearrangement joins TRBV7-2 to TRBJ2-1; D perhaps matches TRBD1 (6 bases). Looked up from germline, CDR1 is SGHTA and CDR2 is FQGNSA. The CDR3 has 16 amino acids. V was cut by 4 bases and J by 3 bases, with 16 bases left in between. The CDR3 sequence: CASSSELATGYNEQFF. CDR3 DNA: TGTGCCAGCAGCTCAGAGTTGGCGACAGGCTACAATGAGCAGTTCTTC.

Concerning this clonotype itself: At one boundary the junction diverges from the germline segment, which might be a read error. The chain recombines TRBV28 with TRBJ2-7; 9 bases match TRBD1. The CDR3 length is 11 residues. Germline V gives CDR1 MDHEN, CDR2 SYDVKM. The CDR3 sequence is CASSLIRDRVF. The CDR3 DNA reads TGTGCCAGCAGTTTGATAAGGGACAGGGTATTC.

This clonotype was counted many times. J is TRBJ2-2 and V is TRBV28, with D tentatively TRBD1 or TRBD2 (5 bases each). Germline CDR1 reads MDHEN; CDR2 reads SYDVKM. V was shortened by 8 bases and J by 6 bases, with 19 bases between the two germline ends. The CDR3 length is 15 residues. The CDR3 coding sequence is TGTGCCAGCGGCATAATCGGGGCGTTTTCCGGGGAGCTGTTTTTT. Residues: CASGIIGAFSGELFF.

This clonotype has a handful of counts. This chain links TRBV5-5 with TRBJ1-5, with a possible D match to TRBD1 (5 bases). The V end lost 3 bases, the J end lost 2 bases, and 15 bases lay between the germline ends. CDR1 and CDR2 (germline): SGHKS, YYEKEE (reference sequence). This CDR3 is built from 16 residues. The CDR3 DNA reads as TGTGCCAGCAGCTCCGGGACTTATGGGGGCAATCAGCCCCAGCATTTT. Its protein product is CASSSGTYGGNQPQHF.

This clonotype was detected a few times. The rearrangement links TRBV28 to TRBJ2-7, with 10 nucleotides matching TRBD1. The CDR3 runs 12 residues. The J segment lost 9 bases and the V segment lost 3 bases, leaving 2 bases of the junction unmatched. Germline loops: CDR1 MDHEN, CDR2 SYDVKM. The CDR3 loop is CASSFWDRGQYF. In DNA, the CDR3 is TGTGCCAGCAGTTTCTGGGACAGGGGGCAGTACTTC.

Points on this clonotype: A much larger clone is a single base away; this may be a read error. The conserved closing phenylalanine or tryptophan is absent in this CDR3, likely reflecting a read error. For the CDR3, the DNA is TGTGCCAGCAGACCTTTGGACAGAATAATACACTATTCACCCCTCCACTTA. As protein: CASRPLDRIIHYSPLHL. The J gene is TRBJ1-6, the V gene TRBV6-5, with a weak D call TRBD1 (6 bases). The CDR3 consists of 17 residues. Germline CDR1 and CDR2: MNHEY and SVGAGI. Trimming removed 6 bases at V and 8 bases at J, with 23 bases between.

The sample holds many counts of this clonotype. This chain connects TRBV11-1 to TRBJ1-4, with 10 bases matching TRBD1. The CDR3 runs 15 residues. J gave up 8 bases and V 5 bases, and 8 bases lay outside the gene matches. In germline, CDR1 is SGHAT, CDR2 FQDESV (reference sequence). The CDR3 is CASSPPGQGTEKLFF. The CDR3 DNA reads as TGTGCCAGCAGCCCTCCGGGACAGGGGACCGAAAAACTGTTTTTT.

The CDR3 coding sequence is TGTGCCAGTAGACTGAGACAGGGGACCTACGAGCAGTACTTC. This translates into CASRLRQGTYEQYF. V and J are TRBV19 and TRBJ2-7, with TRBD1 identical over 8 bases. Germline-derived CDR1 and CDR2 are LNHDA and SQIVND (reference sequence). The CDR3 is made up of 14 amino acids. Germline trimming cut 6 bases from V and 2 bases from J; bases unmatched to any gene: 6.

With respect to this clonotype: One end of the junction does not line up with germline, which may come from a read error. The chain employs TRBV5-1 and TRBJ2-1; a weak D match, TRBD1 (6 bases). This CDR3 is built from 16 residues. Germline V gene data show CDR1 as SGHRS and CDR2 as YFSETQ. In DNA form, the CDR3 reads TGCGCCAGCAGCTTACAGGGTTTAAGCTCCTACAATGAGCAGTTATTC. Translation: CASSLQGLSSYNEQLF. Full variable domain (missing parts from reference TRBV5-1 and TRBJ2-1): KAGVTQTPRYLIKTRGQQVTLSCSPISGHRSVSWYQQTPGQGLQFLFEYFSETQRNKGNFPGRFSGRQFSNSRSEMNVSTLELGDSALYLCASSLQGLSSYNEQLFGPGTRLTVL.

This clonotype was seen many times. The CDR3 nucleotides are TGTGCCAGTAGTAGCAGCCCCACCTACGAGCAGTACTTC. Its protein product is CASSSSPTYEQYF. The rearrangement links TRBV19 to TRBJ2-7; the D is unclear. V lost 4 bases, J lost 2 bases, and 9 bases lay in between. Looked up from germline, CDR1 is LNHDA and CDR2 is SQIVND (reference sequence). The CDR3 is 13 residues long.

Many counts were recorded for this clonotype. The CDR3 DNA reads TGTGCCATTGACCAGGGGGCCCCCTACAATGAGCAGTTCTTC. Protein: CAIDQGAPYNEQFF. This chain joins TRBV19 and TRBJ2-1, with 8 bases fitting TRBD1. J lost 2 bases, V lost 10 bases, and 7 bases had no gene match. There are 14 residues in the CDR3. From germline, CDR1 is LNHDA and CDR2 SQIVND (reference sequence).